The 4 T cell receptor beta chains given below trace back to one sample, sequenced in a study of identical twins. TCRdb re-called the 5' RACE reads through MiXCR, storing one row per CDR3 protein. The sample carries 700,000 or so distinct CDR3 sequences, approximately 22% recorded once. These sequences were also reported in another study, on T cells expressing NK-cell markers.

Sequenced sample: PBMCs. The receptors here all came from a woman aged 18-35 years in good health.

The chain carries TRBV7-2 and TRBJ2-2; 8 nucleotides line up with TRBD1. J lost 0 bases, V lost 7 bases, and 4 bases had no gene match. The CDR3 is 15 residues long. In germline, CDR1 is SGHTA, CDR2 FQGNSA. Here the CDR3 reads CASNNRGANTGELFF. The CDR3, as DNA: TGTGCCAGCAATAACAGGGGGGCGAACACCGGGGAGCTGTTTTTT.

This clonotype was seen many times. V gene TRBV12-3 or TRBV12-4 combines with J gene TRBJ2-7; tentative D call: TRBD1 (5 bases). The CDR3 totals 12 residues. V lost 2 bases, J lost 6 bases, and 8 bases lay in between. CDR3 in DNA: TGTGCCAGCAGTTTATCAGGGTTCGAGCAGTACTTC. Translated: CASSLSGFEQYF.

The gene calls are TRBV4-3 and TRBJ1-6; no firm D call. This CDR3 has 16 residues. Trimming took 4 bases from V and 9 from J, leaving 19 bases between them. CDR1 is LGHNA and CDR2 is YSLEER in the germline V gene. The CDR3 loop is CASSLRYRASSSPLHF. The CDR3 DNA reads TGCGCCAGCAGCCTTAGGTACCGGGCCAGCAGTTCACCCCTCCACTTT.

This clonotype came up many times. The chain employs TRBV20-1 and TRBJ2-1, with 11 bases matching TRBD2. The CDR3 loop spans 17 amino acids. The germline CDR1 and CDR2 sequences are DFQATT and SNEGSKA (reference sequence). V gave up 5 bases and J gave up 3 bases; unmatched junction bases: 12. CDR3 amino acids: CSALSTSGTPVYNEQFF. CDR3 bases: TGCAGTGCTCTTTCGACTAGCGGGACGCCCGTCTACAATGAGCAGTTCTTC.